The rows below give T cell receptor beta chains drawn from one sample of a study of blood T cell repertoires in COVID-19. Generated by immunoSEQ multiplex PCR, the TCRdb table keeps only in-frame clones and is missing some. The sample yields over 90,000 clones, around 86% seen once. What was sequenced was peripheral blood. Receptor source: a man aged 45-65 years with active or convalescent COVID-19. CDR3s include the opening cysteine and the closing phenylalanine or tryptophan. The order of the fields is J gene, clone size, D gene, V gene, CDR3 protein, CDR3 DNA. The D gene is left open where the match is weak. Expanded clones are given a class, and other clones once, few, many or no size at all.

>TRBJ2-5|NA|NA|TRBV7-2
CASSLVTYLAETQYF
TGTGCCAGCAGCTTAGTGACTTATCTGGCAGAGACCCAGTACTTC
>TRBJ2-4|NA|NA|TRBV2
CASSGGARNIQYF
TGTGCCAGCAGTGGTGGGGCTAGGAACATTCAGTACTTC
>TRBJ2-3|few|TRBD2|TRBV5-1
CASSLITSGGAIDTQYF
TGCGCCAGCAGCCTAATTACTAGCGGGGGGGCCATAGATACGCAGTATTTT
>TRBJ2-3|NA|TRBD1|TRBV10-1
CASSDGQGTDTQYF
TGCGCCAGCAGTGATGGACAGGGAACAGATACGCAGTATTTT
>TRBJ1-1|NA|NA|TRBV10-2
CASSGGVQNTEAFF
TGCGCCAGCAGCGGAGGGGTTCAGAACACTGAAGCTTTCTTT
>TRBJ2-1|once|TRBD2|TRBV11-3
CASSRDYRPLEQFF
TGTGCCAGCAGCCGGGACTACCGGCCTTTGGAGCAGTTCTTC
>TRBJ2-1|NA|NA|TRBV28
CASSLLRTAYNEQFF
TGTGCCAGCAGTTTACTCCGGACAGCTTACAATGAGCAGTTCTTC
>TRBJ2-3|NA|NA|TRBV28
CASSLQLSTDTQYF
TGTGCCAGCAGTTTACAACTGAGCACAGATACGCAGTATTTT
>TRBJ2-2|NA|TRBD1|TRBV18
CASSPQGADTGELFF
TGTGCCAGCTCTCCACAGGGGGCGGACACCGGGGAGCTGTTTTTT
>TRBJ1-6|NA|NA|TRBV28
CASSPGQGDNSPLHF
TGTGCCAGCAGTCCTGGACAAGGGGATAATTCACCCCTCCACTTT
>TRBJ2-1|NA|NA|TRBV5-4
CASSPQTGITSYNEQFF
TGTGCCAGCAGCCCGCAAACGGGGATTACCTCCTACAATGAGCAGTTCTTC
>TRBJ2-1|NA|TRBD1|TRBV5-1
CASSPGTGGYNEQFF
TGCGCCAGCAGCCCAGGGACAGGGGGATACAATGAGCAGTTCTTC
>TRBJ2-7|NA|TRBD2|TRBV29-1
CSVVNTGGTSGYEQYF
TGCAGCGTTGTTAATACGGGAGGGACTAGCGGCTACGAGCAGTACTTC
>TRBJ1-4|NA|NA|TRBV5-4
CASSPDGGALNEKLFF
TGTGCCAGCAGCCCGGACGGAGGGGCCCTTAATGAAAAACTGTTTTTT
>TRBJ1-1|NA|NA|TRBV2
CASSVRQVNTEAFF
TGTGCCAGCAGTGTACGACAGGTGAACACTGAAGCTTTCTTT
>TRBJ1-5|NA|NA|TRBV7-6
CASSLGPGEGQPQHF
TGTGCCAGCAGCTTAGGGCCGGGGGAGGGTCAGCCCCAGCATTTT
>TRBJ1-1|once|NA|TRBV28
CASSLGAPNTEAFF
TGTGCCAGCAGTTTGGGGGCGCCGAACACTGAAGCTTTCTTT
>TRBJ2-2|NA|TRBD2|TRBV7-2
CASSFSGGKNTGELFF
TGTGCCAGCAGCTTTAGCGGGGGGAAGAACACCGGGGAGCTGTTTTTT
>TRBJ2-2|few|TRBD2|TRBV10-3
CAISDLSPGGGELFF
TGTGCCATCAGTGACCTATCCCCGGGGGGCGGGGAGCTGTTTTTT
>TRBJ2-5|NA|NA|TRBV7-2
CASSLDTKQETQYF
TGTGCCAGCAGCTTAGACACCAAGCAAGAGACCCAGTACTTC
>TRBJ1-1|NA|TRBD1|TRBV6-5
CASNPTGWTEAFF
TGTGCCAGCAACCCGACAGGGTGGACTGAAGCTTTCTTT
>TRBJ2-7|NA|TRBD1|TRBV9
CASSVRTGAHEQYF
TGTGCCAGCAGCGTTCGGACAGGGGCCCACGAGCAGTACTTC
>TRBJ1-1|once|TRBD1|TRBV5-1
CASSWGSGTGEMNTEAFF
TGCGCCAGCAGCTGGGGCTCAGGGACAGGGGAGATGAACACTGAAGCTTTCTTT
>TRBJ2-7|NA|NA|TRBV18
CASSIGQRFPYEQYF
TGTGCCAGCTCAATAGGACAGAGGTTCCCCTACGAGCAGTACTTC
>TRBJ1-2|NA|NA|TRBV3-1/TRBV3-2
CASSQGGGGHGYTF
TGTGCCAGCAGCCAAGGGGGGGGAGGGCATGGCTACACCTTC
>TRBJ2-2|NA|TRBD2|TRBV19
CASRVAGGPGELFF
TGTGCCAGTAGGGTAGCGGGGGGGCCCGGGGAGCTGTTTTTT
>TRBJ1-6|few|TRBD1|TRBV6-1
CASSAGTGELIQPLHF
TGTGCCAGCAGTGCCGGGACAGGAGAGCTAATTCAGCCCCTCCACTTT
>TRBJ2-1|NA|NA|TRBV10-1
CASSDGQNNEQFF
TGCGCCAGCAGTGATGGACAGAACAATGAGCAGTTCTTC
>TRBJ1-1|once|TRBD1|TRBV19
CASRGTGGNTEAFF
TGTGCCAGTAGAGGGACAGGGGGGAACACTGAAGCTTTCTTT
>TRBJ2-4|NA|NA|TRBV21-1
CARTAKNIQYF
TGTGCCCGTACTGCCAAAAACATTCAGTACTTC
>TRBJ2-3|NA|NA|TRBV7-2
CASSLSSLRGDTQYF
TGTGCCAGCAGCTTGTCTAGCCTACGGGGAGATACGCAGTATTTT
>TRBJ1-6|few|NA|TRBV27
CASSLEVTGSSYNSPLHF
TGTGCCAGCAGTTTAGAAGTCACAGGTAGCTCCTATAATTCACCCCTCCACTTT
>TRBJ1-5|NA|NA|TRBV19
CASSPQLTSNQPQHF
TGTGCCAGTAGTCCCCAATTGACAAGCAATCAGCCCCAGCATTTT
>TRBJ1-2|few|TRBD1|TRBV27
CASRTSDRGLGGYTF
TGTGCCAGCAGGACCTCGGACAGGGGGTTGGGCGGCTACACCTTC
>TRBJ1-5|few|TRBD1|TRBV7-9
CASSGQGGQPQHF
TGTGCCAGCAGCGGACAGGGAGGTCAGCCCCAGCATTTT
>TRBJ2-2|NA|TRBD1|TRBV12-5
CASGGDSAGELFF
TGTGCTAGTGGCGGGGACAGTGCCGGGGAGCTGTTTTTT
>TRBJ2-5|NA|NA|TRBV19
CASSIMEQPKETQYF
TGTGCCAGTAGTATAATGGAGCAGCCCAAAGAGACCCAGTACTTC
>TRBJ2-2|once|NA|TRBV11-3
CASSPQGSTGELFF
TGTGCCAGCAGCCCACAGGGAAGCACCGGGGAGCTGTTTTTT
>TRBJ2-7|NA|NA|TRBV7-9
CASSLGDYEQYF
TGTGCCAGCAGCTTAGGAGACTACGAGCAGTACTTC
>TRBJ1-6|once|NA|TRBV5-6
CASSLTVNSPLHF
TGTGCCAGCAGCTTGACAGTTAATTCACCCCTCCACTTT
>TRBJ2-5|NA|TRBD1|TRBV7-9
CASSSSPGQRGQETQYF
TGTGCCAGCAGTTCGAGCCCGGGACAGAGGGGCCAAGAGACCCAGTACTTC
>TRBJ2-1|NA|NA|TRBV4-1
CASSQEGASYNEQFF
TGCGCCAGCAGCCAAGAAGGAGCTTCCTACAATGAGCAGTTCTTC
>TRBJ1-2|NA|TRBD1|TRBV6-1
CASSEEGGTGPLINYGYTF
TGTGCCAGCAGTGAAGAAGGAGGGACAGGGCCTTTAATTAACTATGGCTACACCTTC
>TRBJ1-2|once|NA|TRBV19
CASSPQSYGYTF
TGTGCCAGTAGCCCACAAAGCTATGGCTACACCTTC
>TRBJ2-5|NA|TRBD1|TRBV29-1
CSVDGVTYGQGKETQYF
TGCAGCGTTGATGGTGTAACCTACGGACAGGGGAAAGAGACCCAGTACTTC
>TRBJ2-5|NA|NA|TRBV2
CASSGSQETQYF
TGTGCCAGCAGCGGGTCCCAAGAGACCCAGTACTTC
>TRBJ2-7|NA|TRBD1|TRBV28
CASSSGQGPYEQYF
TGTGCCAGCAGTTCGGGACAGGGGCCCTACGAGCAGTACTTC
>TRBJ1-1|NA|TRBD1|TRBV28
CASSQPQGWTEAFF
TGTGCCAGCAGTCAACCACAGGGGTGGACTGAAGCTTTCTTT
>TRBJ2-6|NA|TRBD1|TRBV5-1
CASSWTGFRFRSGANVLTF
TGCGCCAGCAGCTGGACAGGCTTTAGGTTTCGCTCTGGGGCCAACGTCCTGACTTTC
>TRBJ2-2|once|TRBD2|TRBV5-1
CASSPSLAGTGELFF
TGCGCCAGCAGCCCTTCACTAGCGGGGACCGGGGAGCTGTTTTTT
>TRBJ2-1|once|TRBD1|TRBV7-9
CASSLVWGDRGHLGDEQFF
TGTGCCAGCAGCTTAGTGTGGGGAGACAGGGGTCATCTAGGGGATGAGCAGTTCTTC
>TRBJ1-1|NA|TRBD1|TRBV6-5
CASRGQGMNTEAFF
TGTGCCAGCAGGGGACAGGGAATGAACACTGAAGCTTTCTTT
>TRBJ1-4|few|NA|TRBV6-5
CASSYGAAKNEKLFF
TGTGCCAGCAGTTACGGCGCGGCTAAGAATGAAAAACTGTTTTTT
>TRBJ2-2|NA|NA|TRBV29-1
CSVARENTGELFF
TGCAGCGTTGCCAGGGAGAACACCGGGGAGCTGTTTTTT
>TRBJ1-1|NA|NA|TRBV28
CASLLRGTEAFF
TGTGCCAGCCTCCTTCGGGGAACTGAAGCTTTCTTT
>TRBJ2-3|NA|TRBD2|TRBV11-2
CASSWLRGTSGSSPDTQYF
TGTGCCAGCAGCTGGCTGAGAGGGACTAGCGGATCTTCCCCAGATACGCAGTATTTT
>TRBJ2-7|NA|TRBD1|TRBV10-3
CAISEGRTGRTYEQYF
TGTGCCATCAGTGAGGGAAGGACAGGTCGCACCTACGAGCAGTACTTC
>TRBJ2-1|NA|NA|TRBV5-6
CASSFQGPYNEQFF
TGTGCCAGCAGCTTCCAGGGGCCCTACAATGAGCAGTTCTTC
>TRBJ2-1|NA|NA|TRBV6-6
CASSYYSGYEQFF
TGTGCCAGCAGTTATTATAGCGGCTATGAGCAGTTCTTC